What follows are 29 T cell receptor beta chains derived from one specimen sequenced in a study of CXCR3-negative and CXCR3-positive naive CD8 T cells. The TRB cDNA libraries were prepared by 5' RACE with UMI labels. TCRdb re-called the 5' RACE reads; one entry per CDR3 protein, DNA not given. Its clone listing holds around 41,000 distinct CDR3 sequences. Sequenced sample: memory CD8+ T cells from blood. These receptors all stem from a human donor in good health. Some clones in this sample may be carry-over from other donors' samples.

The rearrangement uses TRBV4-1 and TRBJ2-7; no DNA is available, so the TRBD1 call from TCRdb remains unchecked. The CDR3 loop spans 15 amino acids. Germline CDR1 is MGHRA and CDR2 is YSYEKL. CDR3 protein: CASSPHWTGNYEQYF.

The chain couples TRBV7-6 to TRBJ2-7; there is no DNA to check the TCRdb D call of TRBD1. The germline CDR1 and CDR2 sequences are SGHVS and FNYEAQ. This CDR3 comprises 14 residues. The CDR3 region is CASSLAPGRYEQYF.

V and J are TRBV20-1 and TRBJ2-7; checking the TCRdb D call of TRBD1 is not possible without DNA. Germline lookup yields CDR1 DFQATT and CDR2 SNEGSKA (reference sequence). The CDR3 is 12 amino acids. This CDR3 reads CSVGGDDYEQYF.

The rearrangement uses TRBV7-6 and TRBJ2-7; the D gene TCRdb calls, TRBD2, cannot be checked with no DNA. The CDR3 spans 17 residues. Germline assignment: CDR1 SGHVS and CDR2 FNYEAQ. The CDR3 protein is CASSLEAASGGWREQYF.

The gene calls are TRBV28 and TRBJ1-5; as DNA is missing, the TRBD1 call by TCRdb cannot be tested. This CDR3 has 16 amino acids. The germline CDR1 and CDR2 sequences are MDHEN and SYDVKM. CDR3 region: CASSFLGTGAHQPQHF.

This rearrangement joins TRBV7-6 to TRBJ2-1; as DNA is missing, the TRBD2 call by TCRdb cannot be tested. Germline V gives CDR1 SGHVS, CDR2 FNYEAQ. The CDR3 runs 13 residues. The CDR3 sequence is CASSLEMAGEQFF.

The gene calls are TRBV28 and TRBJ2-1; absent DNA, TCRdb's TRBD1 call cannot be checked. From germline, CDR1 is MDHEN and CDR2 SYDVKM. The CDR3 contains 17 residues. The chain's CDR3 is CASSYAMRGPPYNEQFF.

The V gene is TRBV28, the J gene TRBJ1-2; lacking DNA, the TRBD1 call made by TCRdb goes unchecked. CDR1 is MDHEN and CDR2 is SYDVKM in the germline V gene. There are 16 residues in the CDR3. This CDR3 reads CASRQIGTADSYGYTF.

The chain uses TRBV5-1 and TRBJ2-7; lacking DNA, the TRBD1 call made by TCRdb goes unchecked. The CDR3 consists of 15 residues. Germline assignment: CDR1 SGHRS and CDR2 YFSETQ. The CDR3 spells CASSLASQGSYEQYF.

The rearrangement links TRBV2 to TRBJ2-7; TCRdb returns TRBD2, unconfirmable since there is no DNA. This CDR3 has 16 residues. Germline CDR1 reads SNHLY; CDR2 reads FYNNEI. CDR3 sequence reads: CATQFLQLAAAYEQYF. The full variable domain, its missing parts supplied by reference TRBV2 and TRBJ2-7, is EPEVTQTPSHQVTQMGQEVILRCVPISNHLYFYWYRQILGQKVEFLVSFYNNEISEKSEIFDDQFSVERPDGSNFTLKIRSTKLEDSAMYFCATQFLQLAAAYEQYFGPGTRLTVT.

This chain links TRBV19 with TRBJ2-5; no DNA is available, so the TRBD2 call from TCRdb remains unchecked. Germline V lookup: CDR1 LNHDA, CDR2 SQIVND (reference sequence). This CDR3 has 17 amino acids. The CDR3 region is CASSPIQLTTAPVTQYF.

This rearrangement joins TRBV28 to TRBJ1-5; TCRdb picks TRBD1, but there is no DNA to check that call. The CDR3 sequence is 13 residues long. The germline V gene encodes CDR1 MDHEN and CDR2 SYDVKM. This chain's CDR3 is CASSRQMDQPQHF.

The chain has TRBV14 and TRBJ2-1; TCRdb's D gene call, TRBD1, goes unchecked for lack of DNA. The CDR3 is 17 residues long. Germline CDR1 and CDR2: SGHDN and FVKESK. The chain's CDR3 is CASSQRPGHWDYNEQFF. Filled out from reference TRBV14 and TRBJ2-1, the complete variable domain reads EAGVTQFPSHSVIEKGQTVTLRCDPISGHDNLYWYRRVMGKEIKFLLHFVKESKQDESGMPNNRFLAERTGGTYSTLKVQPAELEDSGVYFCASSQRPGHWDYNEQFFGPGTRLTVL.

V gene TRBV20-1 combines with J gene TRBJ1-4; TCRdb lists TRBD1, though no DNA is available to test this call. The length of the CDR3 is 16 residues. Per the germline V gene, CDR1 is DFQATT and CDR2 is SNEGSKA (reference sequence). The CDR3 sequence: CSAVDDRDRRGEKLFF.

V usage is TRBV4-3 and J usage is TRBJ1-1; with no DNA, the TCRdb D assignment of TRBD1 cannot be verified. Germline-derived CDR1 and CDR2 are LGHNA and YSLEER. The CDR3 contains 15 residues. CDR3 protein: CASSQGDRGETEAFF.

The chain employs TRBV11-2 and TRBJ1-6; TCRdb's assignment of TRBD1 cannot be checked, as there is no DNA. The germline gives CDR1 SGHAT, CDR2 FQNNGV. The CDR3 is 14 residues long. CDR3 in amino acids: CASSMTALNSPLHF.

The chain uses TRBV7-2 and TRBJ2-1; the TCRdb call, TRBD1, lacks DNA for checking. The CDR3 sequence is 16 residues long. Per the germline V gene, CDR1 is SGHTA and CDR2 is FQGNSA. The CDR3 here is CASRAGTGRSYNEQFF.

The chain carries TRBV10-3 and TRBJ2-7; TCRdb lists TRBD1, though no DNA is available to test this call. Germline V gene sequence: CDR1 ENHRY, CDR2 SYGVKD. The CDR3 has 14 amino acids. The CDR3 sequence is CAISEGDGPYEQYF.

This chain uses TRBV11-3 with TRBJ2-3; with no DNA, the TCRdb D assignment of TRBD2 cannot be verified. The CDR3 is made up of 15 amino acids. Germline CDR1 SGHNT, CDR2 YENEEA. The CDR3 region is CASSGLAGDTDTQYF.

V usage is TRBV20-1 and J usage is TRBJ2-7; the TCRdb call, TRBD1, lacks DNA for checking. Germline V gene lookup returns CDR1 DFQATT and CDR2 SNEGSKA (reference sequence). The CDR3 consists of 13 residues. The CDR3 sequence is CSARDRENYEQYF.

The J gene is TRBJ2-1, the V gene TRBV4-1. Looked up from germline, CDR1 is MGHRA and CDR2 is YSYEKL. This CDR3 comprises 14 residues. This chain's CDR3 is CASKIFSSYNEQFF.

The chain couples TRBV13 to TRBJ2-1; TCRdb's D call of TRBD1 is untestable without DNA. CDR1 PRHDT and CDR2 FYEKMQ come from the germline V gene (reference sequence). The CDR3 is 13 amino acids. The CDR3: CASSLRDSNEQFF.

The V gene is TRBV28, the J gene TRBJ2-1; TCRdb indicates TRBD2, and absent DNA this call remains unverified. The CDR3 runs 15 residues. CDR1 MDHEN and CDR2 SYDVKM come from the germline V gene. The CDR3 reads CASSWEGLAANEQFF.

The chain carries TRBV7-9 and TRBJ2-7. The germline gives CDR1 SEHNR, CDR2 FQNEAQ (reference sequence). This CDR3 comprises 13 residues. The CDR3 here is CASSLDGLYEQYF.

The J gene is TRBJ1-1, the V gene TRBV12-3 or TRBV12-4. The CDR3 length is 14 residues. This CDR3 is CASRSGPWGTEAFF.

The chain carries TRBV5-1 and TRBJ2-3; TCRdb's D call, TRBD2, is unchecked because there is no DNA. Germline CDR1 and CDR2: SGHRS and YFSETQ. CDR3 size: 19 residues. This chain's CDR3 is CASSPRIGVAGWHADTQYF. Variable domain in full (rest from reference TRBV5-1 and TRBJ2-3): KAGVTQTPRYLIKTRGQQVTLSCSPISGHRSVSWYQQTPGQGLQFLFEYFSETQRNKGNFPGRFSGRQFSNSRSEMNVSTLELGDSALYLCASSPRIGVAGWHADTQYFGPGTRLTVL.

J is TRBJ2-1 and V is TRBV27. The CDR3 has 13 amino acids. Germline V gene sequence: CDR1 MNHEY, CDR2 SMNVEV (reference sequence). Here the CDR3 reads CASSLDQSNEQFF.

The rearrangement links TRBV7-6 to TRBJ2-5; the TRBD1 assignment by TCRdb is unverifiable without DNA. The CDR3 is 19 amino acids. Germline V gives CDR1 SGHVS, CDR2 FNYEAQ. CDR3 in amino acids: CASSYSTHRDTSGEETQYF.

The V and J genes are TRBV6-2 or TRBV6-3 and TRBJ2-3; TCRdb's D gene call, TRBD2, goes unchecked for lack of DNA. The CDR3 is made up of 14 amino acids. The V gene's germline CDR1 is MNHEY and CDR2 SVGEGT. The CDR3 sequence is CASSGGGSTDTQYF.